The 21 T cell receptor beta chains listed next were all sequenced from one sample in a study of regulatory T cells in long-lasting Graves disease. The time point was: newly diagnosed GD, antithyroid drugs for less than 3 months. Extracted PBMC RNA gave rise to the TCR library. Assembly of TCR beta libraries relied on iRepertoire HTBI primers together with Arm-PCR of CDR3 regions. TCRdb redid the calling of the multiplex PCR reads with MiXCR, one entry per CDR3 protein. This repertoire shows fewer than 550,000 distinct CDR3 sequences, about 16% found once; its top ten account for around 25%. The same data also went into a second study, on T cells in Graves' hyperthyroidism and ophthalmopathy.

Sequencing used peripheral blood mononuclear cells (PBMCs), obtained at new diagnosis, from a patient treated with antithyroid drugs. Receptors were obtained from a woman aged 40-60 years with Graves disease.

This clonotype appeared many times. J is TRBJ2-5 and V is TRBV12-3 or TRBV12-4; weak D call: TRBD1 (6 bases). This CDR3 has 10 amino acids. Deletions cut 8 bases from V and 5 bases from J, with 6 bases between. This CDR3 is CASQGETQYF. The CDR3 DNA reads TGTGCCAGCCAGGGGGAGACCCAGTACTTC.

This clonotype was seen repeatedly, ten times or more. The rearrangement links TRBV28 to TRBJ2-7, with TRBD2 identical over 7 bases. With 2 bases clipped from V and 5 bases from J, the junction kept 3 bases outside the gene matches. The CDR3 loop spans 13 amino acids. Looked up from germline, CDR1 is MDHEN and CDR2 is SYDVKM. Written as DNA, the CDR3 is TGTGCCAGCAGTTTAAAGCGGGGCCACGAGCAGTACTTC. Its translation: CASSLKRGHEQYF.

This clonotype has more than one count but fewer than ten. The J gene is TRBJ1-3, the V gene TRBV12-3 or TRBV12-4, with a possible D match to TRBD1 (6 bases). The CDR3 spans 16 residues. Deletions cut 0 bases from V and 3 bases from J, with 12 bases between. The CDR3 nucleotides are TGTGCCAGCAGTTTAGCGTTCCAGGGGCATGGAAACACCATATATTTT. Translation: CASSLAFQGHGNTIYF.

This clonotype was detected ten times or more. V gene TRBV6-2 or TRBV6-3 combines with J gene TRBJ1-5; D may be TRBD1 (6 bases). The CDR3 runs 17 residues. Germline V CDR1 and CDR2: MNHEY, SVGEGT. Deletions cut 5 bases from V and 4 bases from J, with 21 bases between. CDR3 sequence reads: CASSEGRGAKPNQPQHF. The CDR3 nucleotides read TGTGCCAGCAGTGAAGGGCGGGGGGCTAAACCTAATCAGCCCCAGCATTTT.

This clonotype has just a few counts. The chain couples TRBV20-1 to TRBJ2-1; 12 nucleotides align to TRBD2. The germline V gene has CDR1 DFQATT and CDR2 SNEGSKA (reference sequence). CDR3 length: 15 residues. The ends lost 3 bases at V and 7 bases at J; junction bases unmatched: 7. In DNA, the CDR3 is TGCAGTGCTAGTAGAACTAGCGGGGGGTCGAATGAGCAGTTCTTC. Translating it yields CSASRTSGGSNEQFF.

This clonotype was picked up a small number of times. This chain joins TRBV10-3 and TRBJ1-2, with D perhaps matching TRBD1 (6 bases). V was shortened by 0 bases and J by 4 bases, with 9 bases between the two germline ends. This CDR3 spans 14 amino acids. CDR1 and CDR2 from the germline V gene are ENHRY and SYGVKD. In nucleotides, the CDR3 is TGTGCCATCAGTGAGTCGACAGGTAGCTATGGCTACACCTTC. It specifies CAISESTGSYGYTF.

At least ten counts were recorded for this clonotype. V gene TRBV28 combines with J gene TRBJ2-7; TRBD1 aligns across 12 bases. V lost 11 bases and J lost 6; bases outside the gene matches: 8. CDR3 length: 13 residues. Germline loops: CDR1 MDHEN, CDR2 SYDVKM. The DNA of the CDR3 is TGTGCCGTCCCGGGACAGGGGGCTGGCGAGCAGTACTTC. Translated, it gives CAVPGQGAGEQYF.

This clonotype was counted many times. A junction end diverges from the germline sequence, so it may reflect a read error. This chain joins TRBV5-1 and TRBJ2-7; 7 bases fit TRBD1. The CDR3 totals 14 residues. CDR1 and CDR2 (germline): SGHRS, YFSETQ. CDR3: CASSVTGSSYEQYF. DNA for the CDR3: TGTGCCAGCAGCGTGACAGGGAGTTCCTACGAGCAGTACTTC.

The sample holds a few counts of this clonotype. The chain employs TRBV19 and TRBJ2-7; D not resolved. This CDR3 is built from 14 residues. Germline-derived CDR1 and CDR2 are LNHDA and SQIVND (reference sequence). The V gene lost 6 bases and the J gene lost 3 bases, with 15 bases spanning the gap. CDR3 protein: CASSPQSEVYEQYF. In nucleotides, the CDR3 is TGTGCCAGTAGCCCACAGAGCGAAGTCTACGAGCAGTACTTC.

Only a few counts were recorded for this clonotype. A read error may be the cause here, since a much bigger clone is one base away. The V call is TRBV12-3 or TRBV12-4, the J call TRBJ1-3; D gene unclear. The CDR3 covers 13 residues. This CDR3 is CASRGYSVNTIYF. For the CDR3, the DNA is TGTGCCAGCAGGGGATACTCTGTAAACACCATATATTTT.

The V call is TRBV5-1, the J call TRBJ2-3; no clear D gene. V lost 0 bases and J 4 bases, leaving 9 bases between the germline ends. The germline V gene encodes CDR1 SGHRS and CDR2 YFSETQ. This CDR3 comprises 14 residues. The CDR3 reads CASSLEGRADTQYF. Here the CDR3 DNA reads TGCGCCAGCAGCTTGGAGGGCAGAGCAGATACGCAGTATTTT.

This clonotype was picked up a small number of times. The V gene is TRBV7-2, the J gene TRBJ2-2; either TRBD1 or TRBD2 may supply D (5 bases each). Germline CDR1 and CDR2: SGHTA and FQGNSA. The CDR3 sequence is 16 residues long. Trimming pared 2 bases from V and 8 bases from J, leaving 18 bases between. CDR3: CASSLTGPIVAGELFF. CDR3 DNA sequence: TGTGCCAGCAGCTTAACGGGACCAATAGTAGCTGGGGAGCTGTTTTTT.

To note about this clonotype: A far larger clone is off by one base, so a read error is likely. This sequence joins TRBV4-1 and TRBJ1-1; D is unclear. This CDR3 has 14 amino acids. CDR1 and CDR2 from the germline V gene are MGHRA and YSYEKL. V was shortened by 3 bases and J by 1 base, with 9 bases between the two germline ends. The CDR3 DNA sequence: TGCGCCAGCAGCCATAGTGGGCCGAACACTGAAGCTTTCTTT. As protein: CASSHSGPNTEAFF.

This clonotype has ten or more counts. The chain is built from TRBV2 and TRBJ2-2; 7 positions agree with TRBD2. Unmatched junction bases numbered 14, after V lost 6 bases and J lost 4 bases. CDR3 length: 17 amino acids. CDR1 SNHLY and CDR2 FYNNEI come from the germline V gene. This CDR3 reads CASSGGGSGVVTGELFF. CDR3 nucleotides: TGTGCCAGCAGCGGGGGAGGAAGCGGGGTTGTCACCGGGGAGCTGTTTTTT.

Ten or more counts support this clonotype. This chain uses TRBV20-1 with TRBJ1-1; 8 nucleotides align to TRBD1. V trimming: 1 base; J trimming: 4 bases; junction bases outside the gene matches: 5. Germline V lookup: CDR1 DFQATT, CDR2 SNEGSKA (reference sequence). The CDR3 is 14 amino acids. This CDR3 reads CSARGTGFITEAFF. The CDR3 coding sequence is TGCAGTGCTAGAGGGACAGGGTTTATCACTGAAGCTTTCTTT.

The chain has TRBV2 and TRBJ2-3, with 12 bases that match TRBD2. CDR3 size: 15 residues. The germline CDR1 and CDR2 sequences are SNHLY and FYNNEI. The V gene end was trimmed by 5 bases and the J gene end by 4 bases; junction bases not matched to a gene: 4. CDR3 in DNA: TGTGCCAGCAGTAGGACTAGCGGGGTACCAGATACGCAGTATTTT. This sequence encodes CASSRTSGVPDTQYF.

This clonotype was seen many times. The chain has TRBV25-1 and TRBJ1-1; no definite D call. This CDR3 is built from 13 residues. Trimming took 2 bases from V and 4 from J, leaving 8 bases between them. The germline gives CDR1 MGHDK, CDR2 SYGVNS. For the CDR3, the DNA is TGTGCCAGCAGTGAAATCGAGGGCACTGAAGCTTTCTTT. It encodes CASSEIEGTEAFF.

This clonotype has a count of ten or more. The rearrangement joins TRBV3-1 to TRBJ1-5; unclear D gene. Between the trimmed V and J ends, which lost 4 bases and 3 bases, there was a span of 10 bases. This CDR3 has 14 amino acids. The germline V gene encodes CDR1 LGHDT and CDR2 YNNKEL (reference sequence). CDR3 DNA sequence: TGTGCCAGCAGCCCAGGACCCCACAATCAGCCCCAGCATTTT. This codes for CASSPGPHNQPQHF.

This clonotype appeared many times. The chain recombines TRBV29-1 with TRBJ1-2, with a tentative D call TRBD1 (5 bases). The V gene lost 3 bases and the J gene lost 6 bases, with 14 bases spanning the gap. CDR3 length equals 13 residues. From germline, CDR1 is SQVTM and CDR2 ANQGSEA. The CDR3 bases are TGCAGCGTTGAGGCCAGGGCTGGCGATGGCTACACCTTC. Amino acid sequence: CSVEARAGDGYTF.

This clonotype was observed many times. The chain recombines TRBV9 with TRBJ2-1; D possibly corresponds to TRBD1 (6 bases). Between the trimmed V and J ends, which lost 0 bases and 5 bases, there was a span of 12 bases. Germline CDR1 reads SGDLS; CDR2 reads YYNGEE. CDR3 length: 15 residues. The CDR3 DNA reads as TGTGCCAGCAGCGTAGAGGGGCGGACAGACAATGAGCAGTTCTTC. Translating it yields CASSVEGRTDNEQFF.

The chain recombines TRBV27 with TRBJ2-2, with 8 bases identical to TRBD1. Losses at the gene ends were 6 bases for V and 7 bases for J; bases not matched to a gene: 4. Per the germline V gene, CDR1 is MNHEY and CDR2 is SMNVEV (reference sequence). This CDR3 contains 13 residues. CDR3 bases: TGTGCCAGCAGCACAGGGGGGAACGGGGAGCTGTTTTTT. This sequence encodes CASSTGGNGELFF.